The 20 T cell receptor beta chains below were found in one sample sequenced in a study of molecular identifiers for immune sequencing clone quantification. TCRdb itself ran the PCR reads through MiXCR, one entry per CDR3 protein. Among around 320,000 distinct CDR3 sequences listed, 24% were seen once. The sample taken for sequencing was naive CD8+ T cells from blood, with Jurkat cell RNA spiked in. Subset meaning: FACS-sorted CD8+CD4-CCR7+CD45RA+ naive T cells. Every receptor here comes from a human donor in good health. Some libraries in this study had Jurkat cell RNA spiked in.

This clonotype was detected many times. The chain is built from TRBV5-6 and TRBJ2-4; D is ambiguous. V dropped 0 bases and J dropped 0 bases, with 13 bases sitting between them. The CDR3 runs to 17 residues. From germline, CDR1 is SGHDT and CDR2 YYEEEE. The CDR3, as DNA: TGTGCCAGCAGCTTGGCCAATTTAAGCCTAGCCAAAAACATTCAGTACTTC. The encoded protein is CASSLANLSLAKNIQYF.

This clonotype appeared many times. The chain combines TRBV19 with TRBJ2-1, with D perhaps given as TRBD1 or TRBD2 (5 bases each). V was shortened by 1 base and J by 9 bases, with 10 bases between the two germline ends. The CDR3 runs 13 residues. Germline assignment: CDR1 LNHDA and CDR2 SQIVND (reference sequence). The CDR3 here is CASSIGGVGEQFF. In DNA form, the CDR3 reads TGTGCCAGTAGTATAGGAGGGGTAGGTGAGCAGTTCTTC.

This clonotype was recorded many times. This chain connects TRBV28 to TRBJ2-3, with D perhaps being TRBD1 or TRBD2 (5 bases each). V lost 5 bases and J 5 bases, leaving 20 bases between the germline ends. This CDR3 has 16 amino acids. Germline V gives CDR1 MDHEN, CDR2 SYDVKM. CDR3 loop: CASSLRTGPRQDTQYF. CDR3 bases: TGTGCCAGCAGTCTGCGGACGGGACCCAGGCAAGATACGCAGTATTTT.

The chain has TRBV7-2 and TRBJ2-7, with no clear D. V lost 5 bases and J lost 3, with 11 bases in between. Germline V CDR1 and CDR2: SGHTA, FQGNSA. CDR3 size: 13 residues. The CDR3 coding sequence is TGTGCCAGCAGCCCCGCGGTCCGCTACGAGCAGTACTTC. It yields the protein CASSPAVRYEQYF. The full variable domain, rest sourced from reference TRBV7-2 and TRBJ2-7, is GAGVSQSPSNKVTEKGKDVELRCDPISGHTALYWYRQSLGQGLEFLIYFQGNSAPDKSGLPSDRFSAERTGGSVSTLTIQRTQQEDSAVYLCASSPAVRYEQYFGPGTRLTVT.

The chain combines TRBV11-2 with TRBJ2-3, with 10 positions matching TRBD2. The V gene end was trimmed by 1 base and the J gene end by 2 bases; junction bases not matched to a gene: 9. Germline assignment: CDR1 SGHAT and CDR2 FQNNGV. The CDR3 sequence is 18 residues long. The CDR3 DNA reads as TGTGCCAGCAGCTTAGTAGTTAGCGGGGGGATTTACACAGATACGCAGTATTTT. Translation gives CASSLVVSGGIYTDTQYF.

This clonotype has only a few counts. The chain has TRBV11-2 and TRBJ2-1, with TRBD1 matching 7 bases. Germline V gene data show CDR1 as SGHAT and CDR2 as FQNNGV. After removal of 0 bases from V and 10 bases from J, the junction contained 15 bases not matched to a gene. The length of the CDR3 is 17 residues. Here the CDR3 reads CASSLEGQELQIREQFF. The DNA of the CDR3 is TGTGCCAGCAGCTTAGAAGGACAGGAGCTTCAGATCAGGGAGCAGTTCTTC.

V is TRBV28 and J is TRBJ2-3; 12 nucleotides match TRBD2. Germline lookup yields CDR1 MDHEN and CDR2 SYDVKM. The CDR3 totals 17 residues. V shed 5 bases, J shed 1 base, and the junction held 7 bases outside the gene matches. CDR3 sequence reads: CASSAGLAGKGTDTQYF. The CDR3, as DNA: TGTGCCAGCAGTGCAGGACTAGCGGGAAAGGGCACAGATACGCAGTATTTT.

This clonotype was recorded many times. J is TRBJ1-1 and V is TRBV6-5; D is unresolved. The CDR3 has 14 amino acids. Between the trimmed V and J ends, which lost 0 bases and 7 bases, there was a span of 12 bases. CDR1 is MNHEY, CDR2 SVGAGI, per germline. DNA of the CDR3: TGTGCCAGCAGTTACTCTGGTGGAGCCTATGAAGCTTTCTTT. This codes for CASSYSGGAYEAFF.

This clonotype came up a few times. The chain couples TRBV7-2 to TRBJ2-1; D is tentatively TRBD1 or TRBD2 (5 bases each). Trimming stripped 1 base from V and 2 bases from J, with 12 bases between. The germline gives CDR1 SGHTA, CDR2 FQGNSA. The CDR3 length is 16 residues. In nucleotides, the CDR3 is TGTGCCAGCAGCTTAGGTCTCTGGGGGACCTACAATGAGCAGTTCTTC. Encoded protein: CASSLGLWGTYNEQFF.

The chain carries TRBV27 and TRBJ2-7; the D gene is possibly TRBD1 (6 bases). Germline CDR1 MNHEY, CDR2 SMNVEV (reference sequence). There are 14 residues in the CDR3. Trimming pared 3 bases from V and 3 bases from J, leaving 12 bases between. Written as DNA, the CDR3 is TGTGCCAGCAGTTTCACAGGGTTCGGCTACGAGCAGTACTTC. Protein: CASSFTGFGYEQYF.

This clonotype has a count of ten or more. The rearrangement uses TRBV20-1 and TRBJ2-7; D assignment may be TRBD1 or TRBD2 (6 bases each). CDR3 size: 15 residues. Trimming shortened V by 0 bases and J by 3 bases, and 15 bases separated the two germline ends. Germline CDR1 and CDR2: DFQATT and SNEGSKA (reference sequence). The CDR3 coding sequence is TGCAGTGCTAGAGATTGGAGGGGGGTAGGCTACGAGCAGTACTTC. The encoded protein is CSARDWRGVGYEQYF.

The CDR3 coding sequence is TGTGCCAGCAGCTTACAACAGGGACCCTACAATGAGCAGTTCTTC. This gives the protein CASSLQQGPYNEQFF. The chain employs TRBV7-9 and TRBJ2-1, with D possibly matching TRBD1 (6 bases). Germline lookup yields CDR1 SEHNR and CDR2 FQNEAQ (reference sequence). V lost 2 bases and J 2 bases, leaving 10 bases between the germline ends. The length of the CDR3 is 15 residues. Together with reference TRBV7-9 and TRBJ2-1, the CDR3 gives the full variable domain: DTGVSQNPRHKITKRGQNVTFRCDPISEHNRLYWYRQTLGQGPEFLTYFQNEAQLEKSRLLSDRFSAERPKGSFSTLEIQRTEQGDSAMYLCASSLQQGPYNEQFFGPGTRLTVL.

The genes are TRBV19 and TRBJ2-7; TRBD1 aligns across 10 bases. This CDR3 is built from 15 residues. Germline assignment: CDR1 LNHDA and CDR2 SQIVND (reference sequence). V lost 5 bases and J lost 3; bases outside the gene matches: 7. CDR3 loop: CASSLGQGTIYEQYF. The CDR3 DNA reads as TGTGCCAGTAGTTTGGGACAGGGGACGATCTACGAGCAGTACTTC.

This clonotype showed up many times. The chain uses TRBV2 and TRBJ2-5, with 8 bases that match TRBD2. The V and J ends lost 6 bases and 2 bases, in that order; junction bases with no gene match: 8. Germline assignment: CDR1 SNHLY and CDR2 FYNNEI. CDR3 length: 15 amino acids. The CDR3 loop reads CASRLPGLGQETQYF. The CDR3, as DNA: TGTGCCAGCAGACTCCCGGGACTAGGGCAAGAGACCCAGTACTTC.

This clonotype has at least ten counts. The V gene is TRBV2, the J gene TRBJ1-1; D remains ambiguous. CDR3 length: 12 amino acids. The germline CDR1 and CDR2 sequences are SNHLY and FYNNEI. V dropped 8 bases and J dropped 6 bases, with 13 bases sitting between them. CDR3 DNA sequence: TGTGCCAGCCACGAAGGTGTAGCTGAAGCTTTCTTT. This encodes CASHEGVAEAFF.

The chain recombines TRBV20-1 with TRBJ2-5; D might be TRBD1 (5 bases). With 6 bases removed from V and 2 bases from J, the gap between germline ends came to 16 bases. The CDR3 loop spans 14 amino acids. Germline V CDR1 and CDR2: DFQATT, SNEGSKA (reference sequence). Here the CDR3 DNA reads TGCAGTGCCCGAGGCATCAGGGAACAAGAGACCCAGTACTTC. Protein sequence: CSARGIREQETQYF.

This clonotype was observed many times. The rearrangement joins TRBV12-3 or TRBV12-4 to TRBJ2-1, with 7 nucleotides matching TRBD2. The CDR3 spans 15 residues. V gave up 6 bases and J gave up 3 bases; unmatched junction bases: 8. This CDR3 reads CASSSSSGRYNEQFF. The DNA of the CDR3 is TGTGCCAGCAGCTCCTCTAGCGGACGCTACAATGAGCAGTTCTTC.

The rearrangement joins TRBV20-1 to TRBJ2-3; D is possibly TRBD2 (7 bases). The CDR3 runs to 17 residues. Trimming removed 2 bases at V and 0 bases at J, with 18 bases between. The germline V gene encodes CDR1 DFQATT and CDR2 SNEGSKA (reference sequence). The chain's CDR3 is CSARRGGLVSSTDTQYF. The DNA of the CDR3 is TGCAGTGCTAGAAGGGGGGGACTTGTCTCTAGCACAGATACGCAGTATTTT.

This clonotype was recorded many times. This chain connects TRBV5-1 to TRBJ2-3; D may be TRBD1 or TRBD2 (5 bases each). This CDR3 spans 15 amino acids. Germline CDR1 reads SGHRS; CDR2 reads YFSETQ. Trimming stripped 4 bases from V and 3 bases from J, with 15 bases between. The CDR3 DNA sequence: TGCGCCAGCAGCGAGGGGCCTGCACTAACAGATACGCAGTATTTT. This sequence encodes CASSEGPALTDTQYF.

This clonotype was detected many times. The chain is built from TRBV29-1 and TRBJ2-3, with 9 bases matching TRBD1. The V and J ends lost 6 bases and 4 bases, in that order; junction bases with no gene match: 8. The CDR3 has 14 residues. CDR1 SQVTM and CDR2 ANQGSEA come from the germline V gene. The CDR3 protein is CSVVQGAQADTQYF. CDR3 DNA sequence: TGCAGCGTCGTACAGGGGGCGCAGGCAGATACGCAGTATTTT.